This T cell receptor (beta chain) is drawn from a study of CD8 T cells in Susac syndrome. RNA totalling about 0.45 to 1 ug underwent reverse transcription with random hexamers. Across 54 Vbeta and 13 Jbeta, TCR beta CDR3 was amplified with immunoSEQ multiplex PCR. TCRdb reanalysed the immunoSEQ multiplex PCR reads using MiXCR and keeps one entry per CDR3 protein. There are 100,000 to 150,000 distinct CDR3 sequences in the sample; about 95% occur only once, and 0.087% lies in the top ten. V gave up 2 bases and J gave up 4 bases, with 8 bases separating them. The CDR3 extends over 15 amino acids. CDR1 is KGHDR and CDR2 is SFDVKD in the germline V gene. Controls were healthy donors (matched for age and sex).

Input material: CD4+ T cells from PBMCs. This clonotype originated in a human donor in good health. This chain connects TRBV24-1 to TRBJ2-6, with D possibly called TRBD1 or TRBD2 (5 bases each). CDR3 sequence: CATSDSGTGANVLTF. CDR3 coding DNA: TGTGCCACCAGTGATTCCGGGACCGGGGCCAACGTCCTGACTTTC.